These 22 T cell receptor beta chains came from one sample sequenced in a study of T cell responses to AZD1222 COVID-19 vaccine. Generated by immunoSEQ multiplex PCR, the TCRdb table keeps only in-frame clones and is missing some. The table has some 150,000 clones, roughly 87% seen once. This material consisted of peripheral blood, taken 28 days after the second dose of the MenACWY control vaccine. These receptor sequences come from an adult who received the MenACWY meningococcal vaccine as a control.

This clone was detected a few times. Here the CDR3 reads CAISESIQTSGRDTQYF. The CDR3 bases are TGTGCCATCAGTGAGTCGATACAAACTAGCGGGAGAGATACGCAGTATTTT. The gene calls are TRBV10-3 and TRBJ2-3, with TRBD2 identical over 11 bases. There are 17 residues in the CDR3. V lost 0 bases, J lost 5 bases, and 7 bases stayed unmatched. Germline lookup yields CDR1 ENHRY and CDR2 SYGVKD.

This chain joins TRBV19 and TRBJ2-1; TRBD2 aligns across 11 bases. Looked up from germline, CDR1 is LNHDA and CDR2 is SQIVND (reference sequence). V lost 0 bases, J lost 7 bases, and 11 bases stayed unmatched. The CDR3 extends over 18 amino acids. As DNA, the CDR3 is TGTGCCAGTAGTATAGATCTCGTAGCGGGAGGGGAGTGGAATGAGCAGTTCTTC. It specifies CASSIDLVAGGEWNEQFF.

This chain joins TRBV5-1 and TRBJ2-1; D call uncertain. Between the trimmed V and J ends, which lost 2 bases and 0 bases, there was a span of 12 bases. This CDR3 spans 16 amino acids. Germline lookup yields CDR1 SGHRS and CDR2 YFSETQ. The CDR3 region has the DNA TGCGCCAGCAGCTTACGCAGCCAGAGCTCCTACAATGAGCAGTTCTTC. It encodes CASSLRSQSSYNEQFF. Using reference TRBV5-1 and TRBJ2-1 for the parts outside the CDR3, the full variable domain is KAGVTQTPRYLIKTRGQQVTLSCSPISGHRSVSWYQQTPGQGLQFLFEYFSETQRNKGNFPGRFSGRQFSNSRSEMNVSTLELGDSALYLCASSLRSQSSYNEQFFGPGTRLTVL.

The chain joins TRBV6-2 or TRBV6-3 to TRBJ2-5; D is perhaps TRBD1 (6 bases). The CDR3 covers 14 residues. V lost 4 bases and J lost 6, with 15 bases in between. The germline V gene has CDR1 MNHEY and CDR2 SVGEGT. Here the CDR3 DNA reads TGTGCCAGCAGTTCTATTACAGGGAGACAGACCCAGTACTTC. Residues: CASSSITGRQTQYF.

The chain has TRBV27 and TRBJ1-1, with a possible D match to TRBD1 (5 bases). The CDR3 extends over 17 amino acids. Germline CDR1 reads MNHEY; CDR2 reads SMNVEV (reference sequence). Trimming took 6 bases from V and 0 from J, leaving 20 bases between them. The CDR3 spells CASRNRGTGTMNTEAFF. Written as DNA, the CDR3 is TGTGCCAGCAGAAACCGGGGTACGGGGACCATGAACACTGAAGCTTTCTTT.

The chain recombines TRBV6-2 or TRBV6-3 with TRBJ2-3; D gene unclear. The germline V gene encodes CDR1 MNHEY and CDR2 SVGEGT. The germline V and J ends were trimmed by 3 bases and 5 bases, with 9 bases remaining between them. The length of the CDR3 is 13 residues. CDR3 sequence reads: CASSYFRKDTQYF. The CDR3 DNA reads TGTGCCAGCAGTTATTTCAGGAAAGATACGCAGTATTTT.

This clone has just one count. As DNA, the CDR3 is TGTGCCAGCAGCCAGTCGGGGGGTCATGAGCAGTTCTTC. Translation gives CASSQSGGHEQFF. This chain connects TRBV11-3 to TRBJ2-1, with 7 bases that match TRBD2. After removal of 5 bases from V and 8 bases from J, the junction contained 6 bases not matched to a gene. Germline V gives CDR1 SGHNT, CDR2 YENEEA. The CDR3 contains 13 residues.

There are a few counts of this clone. The rearrangement links TRBV27 to TRBJ2-2; the D gene is possibly TRBD1 (5 bases). This CDR3 region has 15 residues. The V gene lost 5 bases and the J gene lost 2 bases, with 12 bases spanning the gap. Germline V gene lookup returns CDR1 MNHEY and CDR2 SMNVEV (reference sequence). CDR3 protein: CASSELQGNTGELFF. The CDR3 DNA is TGTGCCAGCAGTGAGTTGCAGGGTAACACCGGGGAGCTGTTTTTT.

V is TRBV30 and J is TRBJ1-1; TRBD1 matches 7 bases. The V gene end was trimmed by 5 bases and the J gene end by 0 bases; junction bases not matched to a gene: 9. The CDR3 consists of 15 residues. Germline CDR1 GTSNPN, CDR2 SVGIG (reference sequence). The CDR3 protein is CAWGSGQIMNTEAFF. The CDR3 DNA is TGTGCCTGGGGATCGGGACAGATTATGAACACTGAAGCTTTCTTT.

This clone appeared once. V gene TRBV18 combines with J gene TRBJ2-5; D perhaps matches TRBD2 (5 bases). Trimming took off 5 bases at V and 1 base at J, with 8 bases between the two ends. The CDR3 contains 13 residues. The germline V gene encodes CDR1 KGHSH and CDR2 LQKENI. CDR3 nucleotide sequence: TGTGCCAGCTCATCTAGCTCCCAAGAGACCCAGTACTTC. It specifies CASSSSSQETQYF.

Here the CDR3 reads CASSPSLAGLLAGELFF. Written as DNA, the CDR3 is TGTGCCAGCTCACCATCCCTAGCGGGCCTCTTAGCCGGGGAGCTGTTTTTT. The V gene is TRBV18, the J gene TRBJ2-2; 8 bases are a match to TRBD2. Germline V lookup: CDR1 KGHSH, CDR2 LQKENI. J gave up 6 bases and V 2 bases, and 11 bases lay outside the gene matches. The CDR3 has 17 amino acids.

The V and J genes are TRBV19 and TRBJ2-4, with D perhaps TRBD1 or TRBD2 (5 bases each). Germline V gives CDR1 LNHDA, CDR2 SQIVND (reference sequence). V was shortened by 9 bases and J by 8 bases, with 11 bases between the two germline ends. The CDR3 is 11 residues long. In DNA, the CDR3 is TGTGCCAGGGGGGTGCCCGACATTCAGTACTTC. Translated: CARGVPDIQYF.

In this sample, this clone turned up a few times. The chain recombines TRBV7-2 with TRBJ1-4; D ambiguous. This CDR3 region has 14 residues. V lost 4 bases and J lost 8, with 14 bases in between. From germline, CDR1 is SGHTA and CDR2 FQGNSA. Here the CDR3 DNA reads TGTGCCAGCAGCTCCGGGAGGCAGGTAGAAAAACTGTTTTTT. Translated, it gives CASSSGRQVEKLFF.

As concerns this clone: At the DNA level, this CDR3 is encoded by other sequences in the same sample as well. The chain joins TRBV20-1 to TRBJ1-2; D perhaps matches TRBD1 (6 bases). The germline gives CDR1 DFQATT, CDR2 SNEGSKA (reference sequence). V gave up 3 bases and J gave up 8 bases, with 10 bases separating them. This CDR3 contains 11 residues. The CDR3 reads CSASRGEGYTF. The CDR3 nucleotides read TGCAGTGCTAGCAGGGGAGAGGGCTACACCTTC.

In its sample, this clone was seen a few times. The chain combines TRBV6-5 with TRBJ1-2; D is unclear. Germline CDR1 MNHEY, CDR2 SVGAGI. Between the trimmed V and J ends, which lost 8 bases and 0 bases, there was a span of 16 bases. This CDR3 has 15 residues. The CDR3 is CASGFGVPTNYGYTF. DNA of the CDR3: TGTGCCAGCGGGTTCGGGGTACCCACTAACTATGGCTACACCTTC.

The J gene is TRBJ2-1, the V gene TRBV4-1, with 12 bases lining up with TRBD2. Germline assignment: CDR1 MGHRA and CDR2 YSYEKL. The CDR3 has 17 residues. Unmatched junction bases numbered 7, after V lost 2 bases and J lost 5 bases. The CDR3 here is CASSQRLAGGSDNEQFF. In nucleotides, the CDR3 is TGCGCCAGCAGCCAAAGGCTAGCGGGAGGGTCGGACAATGAGCAGTTCTTC.

The CDR3 nucleotides are TGTGCCAGCAGCAATACAGGGAGATATAGCAATCAGCCCCAGCATTTT. This gives the protein CASSNTGRYSNQPQHF. The rearrangement uses TRBV7-2 and TRBJ1-5, with D tentatively TRBD1 (6 bases). This CDR3 contains 16 residues. Germline CDR1 SGHTA, CDR2 FQGNSA. V gave up 5 bases and J gave up 0 bases, with 14 bases separating them.

This chain connects TRBV30 to TRBJ1-5; possible D gene TRBD1, 6 bases. This CDR3 region has 16 residues. CDR1 and CDR2 (germline): GTSNPN, SVGIG (reference sequence). V was clipped by 2 bases and J by 3 bases, with 17 bases between them. The CDR3 nucleotides are TGTGCCTGGAGTCTCCGAACAGGGAGTGTCAATCAGCCCCAGCATTTT. Amino acid sequence: CAWSLRTGSVNQPQHF.

This clone was observed a handful of times. The gene calls are TRBV18 and TRBJ2-7; TRBD2 might be the D (7 bases). Between the trimmed V and J ends, which lost 3 bases and 4 bases, there was a span of 25 bases. Germline loops: CDR1 KGHSH, CDR2 LQKENI. The CDR3 consists of 18 residues. The CDR3 loop is CASSPGSGGQRTNYEQYF. DNA for the CDR3: TGTGCCAGCTCACCGGGTTCGGGAGGACAGCGGACGAATTACGAGCAGTACTTC. The whole variable domain, remainder taken from reference TRBV18 and TRBJ2-7, is NAGVMQNPRHLVRRRGQEARLRCSPMKGHSHVYWYRQLPEEGLKFMVYLQKENIIDESGMPKERFSAEFPKEGPSILRIQQVVRGDSAAYFCASSPGSGGQRTNYEQYFGPGTRLTVT.

The V and J genes are TRBV6-5 and TRBJ1-3, with D unclear. Trimming removed 6 bases from V and 5 bases from J, with 11 bases in between. This CDR3 has 13 residues. Germline values: CDR1 MNHEY, CDR2 SVGAGI. The CDR3 nucleotides are TGTGCCAGCAGCCCCCCCCAAAGAAACACCATATATTTT. This codes for CASSPPQRNTIYF.

The rearrangement links TRBV19 to TRBJ1-5, with 11 positions matching TRBD1. J gave up 1 base and V 5 bases, and 4 bases lay outside the gene matches. This CDR3 contains 16 residues. Germline assignment: CDR1 LNHDA and CDR2 SQIVND (reference sequence). CDR3 sequence reads: CASSLDRGRSNQPQHF. CDR3 nucleotides: TGTGCCAGTAGTCTGGACAGGGGGCGCAGCAATCAGCCCCAGCATTTT.

The gene calls are TRBV6-5 and TRBJ1-4, with 9 bases identical to TRBD1. Germline CDR1 and CDR2: MNHEY and SVGAGI. This CDR3 region has 15 residues. With V trimmed by 6 bases and J by 8 bases, 10 bases remained unmatched. The CDR3 is CASRVGTGLSEKLFF. The DNA for the CDR3 is TGTGCCAGCAGGGTTGGGACAGGGCTATCCGAAAAACTGTTTTTT.